Presented here are 7 T cell receptor beta chains from one specimen sequenced in a study of T cells in Graves' hyperthyroidism and ophthalmopathy. Amplification yielded TCR beta CDR3 regions, with RNA transcripts as the source. HTBI primers were employed in a first-round RT-PCR of the TCR CDR3. TCRdb analysed the multiplex PCR reads with MiXCR anew, one entry per CDR3 protein. The sample contains some 500,000 distinct CDR3 sequences, roughly 25% of which appear only once. Input material: blood. These receptor sequences come from a woman in her thirties with Graves' ophthalmopathy.

This clonotype was picked up a small number of times. This sequence joins TRBV20-1 and TRBJ2-6, with D perhaps TRBD1 (5 bases). CDR3 length: 14 amino acids. Looked up from germline, CDR1 is DFQATT and CDR2 is SNEGSKA (reference sequence). The V end was cut by 6 bases, the J end by 4 bases, with 13 bases between. The CDR3 protein is CSAETESGANVLTF. The CDR3 DNA is TGCAGTGCGGAGACAGAATCCGGGGCCAACGTCCTGACTTTC.

This clonotype was seen at least ten times. The chain recombines TRBV27 with TRBJ1-5, with 7 bases fitting TRBD1. Trimming took 4 bases from V and 6 from J; bases not matched to a gene: 9. From germline, CDR1 is MNHEY and CDR2 SMNVEV (reference sequence). This CDR3 region has 15 residues. CDR3 region: CASSSTGTVIQPQHF. For the CDR3, the DNA is TGTGCCAGCAGTTCGACCGGGACAGTTATTCAGCCCCAGCATTTT.

This clonotype has ten or more counts. J is TRBJ1-2 and V is TRBV7-3; TRBD1 aligns across 8 bases. Per the germline V gene, CDR1 is SGHTA and CDR2 is FQGTGA. The CDR3 is made up of 13 amino acids. The V gene end was trimmed by 4 bases and the J gene end by 8 bases; junction bases not matched to a gene: 6. CDR3 loop: CASSYRDRSGYTF. In DNA, the CDR3 is TGTGCCAGCAGCTACCGGGACAGGAGCGGCTACACCTTC.

Ten or more counts support this clonotype. This chain uses TRBV6-5 with TRBJ1-2; weak D call: TRBD1 (6 bases). Germline CDR1 and CDR2: MNHEY and SVGAGI. The CDR3 contains 14 residues. V was cut by 4 bases and J by 3 bases, with 12 bases left in between. The CDR3 DNA reads as TGTGCCAGCAGTTCCTCAGGGGCAGACTATGGCTACACCTTC. This translates into CASSSSGADYGYTF.

This clonotype was recorded many times. This chain joins TRBV6-5 and TRBJ2-2, with 9 bases fitting TRBD1. The CDR3 consists of 16 residues. CDR1 is MNHEY and CDR2 is SVGAGI in the germline V gene. V was clipped by 2 bases and J by 8 bases; unmatched bases: 9. CDR3 loop: CASSYGGNRGLGELFF. Here the CDR3 DNA reads TGTGCCAGCAGTTACGGGGGGAACAGGGGGCTAGGGGAGCTGTTTTTT.

This clonotype was picked up one time. The rearrangement joins TRBV12-3 or TRBV12-4 to TRBJ2-7; D possibly corresponds to TRBD1 (6 bases). This CDR3 comprises 14 residues. V was trimmed by 5 bases and J by 5 bases, leaving 16 bases between them. The DNA for the CDR3 is TGTGCCAGCAGTCCCTCGGGACGGACAGACGAGCAGTACTTC. Protein sequence: CASSPSGRTDEQYF.

The table lists this clonotype with many counts. The chain is built from TRBV19 and TRBJ1-5; 7 nucleotides align to TRBD1. The CDR3 loop spans 15 amino acids. CDR1 and CDR2 from the germline V gene are LNHDA and SQIVND (reference sequence). V was clipped by 7 bases and J by 3 bases; unmatched bases: 9. The CDR3 region is CASIEGQVSNQPQHF. In DNA, the CDR3 is TGTGCCAGTATCGAAGGACAGGTATCCAATCAGCCCCAGCATTTT.